The next 12 T cell receptor beta chains were all read from a single sample in a study of T cell repertoires in cytomegalovirus infection. TCRdb reprocessed the reads with MiXCR, giving one entry per CDR3 protein. The table shows fewer than 900,000 distinct CDR3 sequences, with about 27% occurring only once. What these receptors recognize is not known. The specimen was cultured CD8+ T cells from PBMCs, collected from culture after CMV antigen stimulation. The receptors come from a human donor in good health (CMV status not recorded). Some clones in this sample may be carry-over from other donors' samples.

A note on this clonotype: This clone may be a read error of a much larger clone one base away. V usage is TRBV19 and J usage is TRBJ1-2, with D possibly TRBD1 on 6 matching bases. The CDR3 runs 16 residues. Per germline, CDR1 LNHDA and CDR2 SQIVND (reference sequence). The CDR3 here is CVSSIWASRDMDGYTF. The CDR3 bases are TGTGTCAGTAGTATTTGGGCGTCCCGGGACATGGATGGCTACACCTTC.

This clonotype was picked up one time. V is TRBV6-1 and J is TRBJ2-3, with D perhaps being TRBD1 or TRBD2 (5 bases each). The ends were cut back, 2 bases at V and 2 bases at J, with 20 bases in the middle. Germline V gives CDR1 MNHNS, CDR2 SASEGT. The CDR3 is made up of 18 amino acids. CDR3 sequence (DNA): TGTGCCAGCAGTGAAAGAGGGACCGGCAAGGGTTACACAGATACGCAGTATTTT. Amino acid sequence: CASSERGTGKGYTDTQYF.

The rearrangement joins TRBV19 to TRBJ2-7; TRBD2 matches 7 bases. The V gene end was trimmed by 7 bases and the J gene end by 4 bases; junction bases not matched to a gene: 10. CDR1 LNHDA and CDR2 SQIVND come from the germline V gene (reference sequence). The CDR3 loop spans 14 amino acids. The CDR3 is CASTPGASGYEQYF. The DNA for the CDR3 is TGTGCCAGTACCCCCGGGGCTAGCGGTTACGAGCAGTACTTC. The full variable domain, its missing parts supplied by reference TRBV19 and TRBJ2-7, is DGGITQSPKYLFRKEGQNVTLSCEQNLNHDAMYWYRQDPGQGLRLIYYSQIVNDFQKGDIAEGYSVSREKKESFPLTVTSAQKNPTAFYLCASTPGASGYEQYFGPGTRLTVT.

This clonotype was seen just once. Since a much larger clone is just one base distant, this may be a read error. The CDR3: CVSSGLRGSYNEQFF. As DNA, the CDR3 is TGTGTCAGCAGCGGGCTGCGAGGGTCCTACAATGAGCAGTTCTTC. The chain recombines TRBV7-2 with TRBJ2-1, with TRBD2 as a possible D gene (6 bases). Germline loops: CDR1 SGHTA, CDR2 FQGNSA. The CDR3 covers 15 residues. The complete variable domain, with remaining parts taken from reference TRBV7-2 and TRBJ2-1, reads GAGVSQSPSNKVTEKGKDVELRCDPISGHTALYWYRQSLGQGLEFLIYFQGNSAPDKSGLPSDRFSAERTGGSVSTLTIQRTQQEDSAVYLCVSSGLRGSYNEQFFGPGTRLTVL.

V and J are TRBV19 and TRBJ1-1; D ambiguous. The V end was cut by 7 bases, the J end by 6 bases, with 9 bases between. This CDR3 spans 11 amino acids. Germline lookup yields CDR1 LNHDA and CDR2 SQIVND (reference sequence). The CDR3: CASISEAEAFF. CDR3 nucleotide sequence: TGTGCCAGTATTTCGGAGGCTGAAGCTTTCTTT.

This clonotype came up a few times. This chain uses TRBV20-1 with TRBJ2-7; D is unclear. This CDR3 contains 13 residues. The germline V gene has CDR1 DFQATT and CDR2 SNEGSKA (reference sequence). V lost 0 bases and J 1 base, leaving 7 bases between the germline ends. The CDR3 nucleotides are TGCAGTGCTAGAGATGAAGGTTCCTACGAGCAGTACGTC. Encoded protein: CSARDEGSYEQYV.

Comment on this clonotype: A clone one base away is much larger, so this may be a read error. This chain links TRBV5-6 with TRBJ2-5; 15 bases agree with TRBD2. Germline CDR1 is SGHDT and CDR2 is YYEEEE. The ends lost 2 bases at V and 0 bases at J; junction bases unmatched: 2. The CDR3 covers 17 residues. The CDR3 protein is CASSFGLAGGYQETQYF. The CDR3 coding sequence is TGTGCCAGCAGCTTTGGACTAGCGGGGGGGTACCAAGAGACCCAGTACTTC.

This clonotype was counted ten times or more. The J gene is TRBJ1-1, the V gene TRBV27; D is possibly TRBD1 (6 bases). The CDR3 contains 13 residues. Trimming stripped 4 bases from V and 10 bases from J, with 16 bases between. Germline-derived CDR1 and CDR2 are MNHEY and SMNVEV (reference sequence). CDR3 amino acids: CASSSQGFSRAFF. DNA for the CDR3: TGTGCCAGCAGTTCCCAGGGGTTTAGTCGAGCTTTCTTT.

The chain links TRBV27 to TRBJ1-6, with 10 bases aligning to TRBD1. Germline loops: CDR1 MNHEY, CDR2 SMNVEV (reference sequence). V shed 3 bases and J 14 bases; nucleotides not matched to a gene: 7. The CDR3 has 14 residues. In DNA, the CDR3 is TGTGCCAGCAGTTTGGGACAGGGGCTTTTCGCCCTCCACTTT. Protein sequence: CASSLGQGLFALHF.

There are a few counts of this clonotype. The chain combines TRBV19 with TRBJ1-5; no clear D. Germline-derived CDR1 and CDR2 are LNHDA and SQIVND (reference sequence). The V end was cut by 1 base, the J end by 0 bases, with 13 bases between. The CDR3 is 17 residues long. In DNA form, the CDR3 reads TGTGCCAGTAGTATAGGGCCGGCAGACCTTAGCAATCAGCCCCAGCATTTT. Translated: CASSIGPADLSNQPQHF.

V gene TRBV27 combines with J gene TRBJ1-6; D perhaps matches TRBD1 (5 bases). CDR3 length: 14 residues. Per the germline V gene, CDR1 is MNHEY and CDR2 is SMNVEV (reference sequence). The V gene lost 6 bases and the J gene lost 10 bases, with 16 bases spanning the gap. The CDR3 here is CASRRPGVGSPLHF. The CDR3 nucleotides read TGTGCCAGCAGACGCCCGGGGGTCGGATCACCCCTCCACTTT.

This clonotype was observed a handful of times. The chain employs TRBV19 and TRBJ2-1; maybe TRBD2 (6 bases). This CDR3 has 13 amino acids. The V end lost 6 bases, the J end lost 10 bases, and 16 bases lay between the germline ends. Germline V gene lookup returns CDR1 LNHDA and CDR2 SQIVND (reference sequence). The CDR3 sequence is CASSIGTYREQFF. CDR3 DNA: TGTGCCAGTAGCATCGGGACTTACCGAGAGCAGTTCTTC.